These 32 T cell receptor beta chains share one sample of origin, sequenced in a study of early T cells in non-severe SARS-CoV-2 infection. TCRdb reprocessed the 5' RACE reads via MiXCR and lists one record per CDR3 protein. The sample lists fewer than 95,000 distinct CDR3 sequences; 16% were seen once. Sample: whole blood, taken at baseline. These receptors originate from an adult who was a healthcare worker with PCR-confirmed SARS-CoV-2 infection or an uninfected control (not recorded which).

The chain recombines TRBV7-2 with TRBJ2-3; 10 bases line up with TRBD2. Per germline, CDR1 SGHTA and CDR2 FQGNSA. Germline trimming cut 10 bases from V and 1 base from J; bases unmatched to any gene: 5. This CDR3 region has 14 residues. DNA of the CDR3: TGTGCCATGTCCGGGACTAGCGGCACAGATACGCAGTATTTT. Protein sequence: CAMSGTSGTDTQYF.

The chain employs TRBV20-1 and TRBJ2-7; D is ambiguous. Germline CDR1 DFQATT, CDR2 SNEGSKA (reference sequence). V dropped 5 bases and J dropped 3 bases, with 8 bases sitting between them. The CDR3 covers 11 residues. DNA for the CDR3: TGCAGTGCTTCCATCCTCTACGAGCAGTACTTC. It yields the protein CSASILYEQYF.

The chain links TRBV18 to TRBJ2-1; D is uncertain. V lost 2 bases and J lost 0, with 8 bases in between. CDR3 length: 15 residues. Germline V lookup: CDR1 KGHSH, CDR2 LQKENI. CDR3 residues: CASSPNGYSYNEQFF. The CDR3 nucleotides are TGTGCCAGCTCACCAAACGGCTACTCCTACAATGAGCAGTTCTTC.

The chain is built from TRBV6-5 and TRBJ2-5; perhaps D is TRBD1 or TRBD2 (5 bases each). Germline-derived CDR1 and CDR2 are MNHEY and SVGAGI. This CDR3 has 14 residues. Trimming shortened V by 6 bases and J by 3 bases, and 14 bases separated the two germline ends. The DNA of the CDR3 is TGTGCCAGCAGGGATGGGACGGAGAAAGAGACCCAGTACTTC. It codes for CASRDGTEKETQYF.

This clonotype was picked up many times. The rearrangement uses TRBV7-9 and TRBJ1-2; D call uncertain. The CDR3 extends over 12 amino acids. Germline-derived CDR1 and CDR2 are SEHNR and FQNEAQ (reference sequence). The V gene lost 1 base and the J gene lost 4 bases, with 4 bases spanning the gap. In nucleotides, the CDR3 is TGTGCCAGCAGCTTAGACGGCTATGGCTACACCTTC. Protein: CASSLDGYGYTF.

The chain recombines TRBV7-9 with TRBJ2-7, with 7 bases aligning to TRBD1. The CDR3 runs to 15 residues. The junction had 7 bases not matched to a gene; V was cut back by 5 bases and J by 0 bases. Germline V CDR1 and CDR2: SEHNR, FQNEAQ (reference sequence). The CDR3 region is CASSPQQGNSYEQYF. DNA for the CDR3: TGTGCCAGCAGCCCTCAACAGGGGAACTCCTACGAGCAGTACTTC.

A single count supports this clonotype. The chain combines TRBV9 with TRBJ2-7; D is uncertain. This CDR3 region has 13 residues. Germline CDR1 is SGDLS and CDR2 is YYNGEE. The V end lost 0 bases, the J end lost 6 bases, and 10 bases lay between the germline ends. CDR3 sequence reads: CASSVARVGEQYF. For the CDR3, the DNA is TGTGCCAGCAGCGTAGCAAGGGTTGGCGAGCAGTACTTC.

This clonotype has only a few counts. V gene TRBV12-3 or TRBV12-4 combines with J gene TRBJ2-3; no definite D call. The ends were cut back, 5 bases at V and 2 bases at J, with 11 bases in the middle. There are 14 residues in the CDR3. The DNA of the CDR3 is TGTGCCAGCAGTCCCGGGCGCTTCACAGATACGCAGTATTTT. Translating gives CASSPGRFTDTQYF.

Only a few counts were recorded for this clonotype. This chain links TRBV12-3 or TRBV12-4 with TRBJ2-1, with D hard to call. Between the trimmed V and J ends, which lost 4 bases and 4 bases, there was a span of 14 bases. The CDR3 runs 15 residues. This CDR3 reads CASSSFVSGYNEQFF. The CDR3 nucleotides are TGTGCCAGCAGTTCTTTCGTCTCCGGTTACAATGAGCAGTTCTTC.

This clonotype was counted only a few times. The gene calls are TRBV28 and TRBJ2-1, with D maybe TRBD2 (5 bases). CDR1 is MDHEN and CDR2 is SYDVKM in the germline V gene. Trimming removed 6 bases at V and 6 bases at J, with 12 bases between. The CDR3 length is 13 residues. The CDR3 loop is CASRYGLSNEQFF. The CDR3 DNA follows: TGTGCCAGCAGATATGGACTGAGCAATGAGCAGTTCTTC. The full variable domain, rest sourced from reference TRBV28 and TRBJ2-1, is DVKVTQSSRYLVKRTGEKVFLECVQDMDHENMFWYRQDPGLGLRLIYFSYDVKMKEKGDIPEGYSVSREKKERFSLILESASTNQTSMYLCASRYGLSNEQFFGPGTRLTVL.

CDR3 nucleotides: TGTGCCAGCAGCGTTGTATCGATGGGTGGCGAGCAGTACTTC. Translated: CASSVVSMGGEQYF. This rearrangement joins TRBV9 to TRBJ2-7; D call uncertain. The CDR3 runs to 14 residues. V was pared by 2 bases and J by 6 bases, with 15 bases between. CDR1 is SGDLS, CDR2 YYNGEE, per germline.

This clonotype was counted between two and nine times. The chain joins TRBV9 to TRBJ2-1; maybe TRBD2 (5 bases). This CDR3 has 12 residues. The V end lost 4 bases, the J end lost 7 bases, and 9 bases lay between the germline ends. Germline CDR1 reads SGDLS; CDR2 reads YYNGEE. CDR3 nucleotide sequence: TGTGCCAGCAGCATTAGCGTTAATGAGCAGTTCTTC. It codes for CASSISVNEQFF.

The V call is TRBV12-3 or TRBV12-4, the J call TRBJ1-1; D may be TRBD1 (5 bases). This CDR3 comprises 13 residues. Trimming pared 3 bases from V and 10 bases from J, leaving 15 bases between. The CDR3 bases are TGTGCCAGCAGTTTGGGGGACCGTGTGAGAGCTTTCTTT. Encoded protein: CASSLGDRVRAFF.

At least ten counts were recorded for this clonotype. The J gene is TRBJ2-3, the V gene TRBV7-8, with 8 bases matching TRBD1. Germline lookup yields CDR1 SGHVS and CDR2 FQNEAQ. The V segment lost 5 bases and the J segment 7 bases; nucleotides outside the gene matches: 8. CDR3 size: 14 residues. In DNA, the CDR3 is TGTGCCAGCAGCGACGGACAGGGCCGGCATACGCAGTATTTT. Amino acid sequence: CASSDGQGRHTQYF.

This clonotype was detected only a few times. This CDR3 reads CASSGGTGGGQPQHF. DNA for the CDR3: TGTGCCAGCAGTGGCGGGACAGGGGGCGGTCAGCCCCAGCATTTT. The V gene is TRBV6-4, the J gene TRBJ1-5, with TRBD1 identical over 12 bases. The trim removed 4 bases at V and 6 bases at J, leaving 4 bases unmatched. Germline V CDR1 and CDR2: MRHNA, SNTAGT. This CDR3 has 15 amino acids.

Ten or more counts support this clonotype. The V and J genes are TRBV6-1 and TRBJ1-5; D might be TRBD1 (5 bases). Germline values: CDR1 MNHNS, CDR2 SASEGT. V was pared by 1 base and J by 2 bases, with 6 bases between. This CDR3 comprises 14 residues. The CDR3 DNA follows: TGTGCCAGCAGTGAAGAACAGGGCAATCAGCCCCAGCATTTT. It yields the protein CASSEEQGNQPQHF.

The chain carries TRBV7-6 and TRBJ2-4; TRBD2 aligns across 11 bases. This CDR3 is built from 15 residues. CDR1 is SGHVS, CDR2 FNYEAQ, per germline. V dropped 1 base and J dropped 6; count of bases not matched to a gene: 2. In DNA, the CDR3 is TGTGCCAGCAGCTTAGATACTAGCGGGAGAAACATTCAGTACTTC. It specifies CASSLDTSGRNIQYF.

This clonotype was counted a single time. The chain carries TRBV7-2 and TRBJ1-1; D gene uncertain. From germline, CDR1 is SGHTA and CDR2 FQGNSA. The CDR3 runs 14 residues. Trimming took off 3 bases at V and 1 base at J, with 9 bases between the two ends. The CDR3 protein is CASSLVEGNTEAFF. As DNA, the CDR3 is TGTGCCAGCAGCTTGGTCGAGGGGAACACTGAAGCTTTCTTT.

In this sample, this clonotype turned up a few times. The V and J genes are TRBV12-3 or TRBV12-4 and TRBJ2-7; D call uncertain. This CDR3 comprises 13 residues. Deletions cut 4 bases from V and 5 bases from J, with 12 bases between. The CDR3, as DNA: TGTGCCAGCAGTTCCTCCCCGGGCCACGAGCAGTACTTC. Residues: CASSSSPGHEQYF.

This clonotype was found once. The rearrangement uses TRBV28 and TRBJ2-4, with D possibly TRBD1 on 6 matching bases. The CDR3 is made up of 13 amino acids. V gave up 6 bases and J gave up 3 bases, with 9 bases separating them. Per germline, CDR1 MDHEN and CDR2 SYDVKM. CDR3 sequence (DNA): TGTGCCAGCAGATCGACAGGCAAAAACATTCAGTACTTC. Encoded protein: CASRSTGKNIQYF.

This clonotype was detected only a few times. The rearrangement uses TRBV28 and TRBJ2-2; D gene unclear. V lost 9 bases and J 2 bases, leaving 16 bases between the germline ends. The germline V gene has CDR1 MDHEN and CDR2 SYDVKM. The CDR3 is 15 amino acids. For the CDR3, the DNA is TGTGCCAGAGCCGATCCCGGGCCTAACACCGGGGAGCTGTTTTTT. Translated: CARADPGPNTGELFF.

This clonotype was observed many times. This rearrangement joins TRBV7-2 to TRBJ2-3; 8 nucleotides align to TRBD2. V shed 1 base and J 6 bases; nucleotides not matched to a gene: 6. The CDR3 has 15 amino acids. CDR1 SGHTA and CDR2 FQGNSA come from the germline V gene. In DNA, the CDR3 is TGTGCCAGCAGCTTAGTAGCGGGACCCTCCGATACGCAGTATTTT. Residues: CASSLVAGPSDTQYF. Combining the CDR3 with reference TRBV7-2 and TRBJ2-3 gives the whole variable domain GAGVSQSPSNKVTEKGKDVELRCDPISGHTALYWYRQSLGQGLEFLIYFQGNSAPDKSGLPSDRFSAERTGGSVSTLTIQRTQQEDSAVYLCASSLVAGPSDTQYFGPGTRLTVL.

CDR3 in DNA: TGTGCCAGCAGTGAAAAGGGGACAGGGGCGGGAAGGCTGAACACTGAAGCTTTCTTT. Translation gives CASSEKGTGAGRLNTEAFF. The chain combines TRBV6-1 with TRBJ1-1; 10 nucleotides agree with TRBD1. From germline, CDR1 is MNHNS and CDR2 SASEGT. The length of the CDR3 is 19 residues. V dropped 2 bases and J dropped 0; count of bases not matched to a gene: 12.

The rearrangement joins TRBV7-6 to TRBJ2-1; D possibly uses TRBD1 or TRBD2 (5 bases each). V was clipped by 7 bases and J by 6 bases, with 13 bases between them. Looked up from germline, CDR1 is SGHVS and CDR2 is FNYEAQ. CDR3 length equals 13 residues. CDR3 loop: CASISWDRNEQFF. The CDR3 region has the DNA TGTGCCAGCATCTCTTGGGACCGCAATGAGCAGTTCTTC.

This clonotype has ten or more counts. The chain carries TRBV14 and TRBJ2-1; 7 nucleotides align to TRBD2. J gave up 8 bases and V 1 base, and 11 bases lay outside the gene matches. Germline-derived CDR1 and CDR2 are SGHDN and FVKESK. The CDR3 spans 16 residues. Here the CDR3 reads CASSQGSYRGSYEQFF. CDR3 DNA: TGTGCCAGCAGCCAAGGGTCATATCGCGGGAGCTATGAGCAGTTCTTC.

The CDR3 DNA reads TGTGCCAGCAGTCGACTTTTGACAGAAGAAGCTTTCTTT. As protein: CASSRLLTEEAFF. The gene calls are TRBV28 and TRBJ1-1; D possibly corresponds to TRBD1 (5 bases). The ends were cut back, 5 bases at V and 8 bases at J, with 15 bases in the middle. Germline values: CDR1 MDHEN, CDR2 SYDVKM. This CDR3 comprises 13 residues.

The chain is built from TRBV5-1 and TRBJ2-7, with D possibly matching TRBD1 (6 bases). Per the germline V gene, CDR1 is SGHRS and CDR2 is YFSETQ. The CDR3 length is 14 residues. V lost 0 bases to trimming and J lost 2 bases, with 9 bases between them. The DNA of the CDR3 is TGCGCCAGCAGCTTGGGGACAGCAGCCTACGAGCAGTACTTC. Protein sequence: CASSLGTAAYEQYF. The full variable domain, with the rest looked up from reference TRBV5-1 and TRBJ2-7, is KAGVTQTPRYLIKTRGQQVTLSCSPISGHRSVSWYQQTPGQGLQFLFEYFSETQRNKGNFPGRFSGRQFSNSRSEMNVSTLELGDSALYLCASSLGTAAYEQYFGPGTRLTVT.

In its sample, this clonotype was seen a few times. This rearrangement joins TRBV19 to TRBJ2-3, with 7 bases lining up with TRBD2. This CDR3 region has 14 residues. In germline, CDR1 is LNHDA, CDR2 SQIVND (reference sequence). The junction had 1 base not matched to a gene; V was cut back by 4 bases and J by 0 bases. The DNA for the CDR3 is TGTGCCAGTAGTAGCGGGAGAAGCACAGATACGCAGTATTTT. Translating gives CASSSGRSTDTQYF.

V usage is TRBV6-6 and J usage is TRBJ1-1, with 11 bases fitting TRBD1. Germline values: CDR1 MNHNY, CDR2 SVGAGI (reference sequence). The CDR3 consists of 14 residues. The trim removed 6 bases at V and 3 bases at J, leaving 3 bases unmatched. CDR3 protein: CASRPGQGDTEAFF. CDR3 DNA: TGTGCCAGCAGGCCGGGACAGGGGGACACTGAAGCTTTCTTT.

Of note for this clonotype: Given a much more abundant clone one base away, this may be a read error. The CDR3 is CASSGLAGEWDNEQFF. The DNA for the CDR3 is TGTGCCAGCAGCGGTTTAGCGGGAGAGTGGGACAATGAGCAGTTCTTC. The chain carries TRBV12-3 or TRBV12-4 and TRBJ2-1; TRBD2 matches at 9 bases. The CDR3 length is 16 residues. Unmatched junction bases numbered 11, after V lost 6 bases and J lost 5 bases.

Points on this clonotype: An end of the junction does not agree with germline; a read error may underlie this. The CDR3 nucleotides are TGCGGCAGCAGCCAAGAGTGGGCGGGGATGGGGCCCCAGCATTTT. Amino acids: CGSSQEWAGMGPQHF. This chain uses TRBV4-1 with TRBJ1-5; D not certain. The CDR3 is 15 residues long. Germline V gene lookup returns CDR1 MGHRA and CDR2 YSYEKL.

V is TRBV5-1 and J is TRBJ2-3, with no clear D. The CDR3 consists of 16 residues. With 2 bases removed from V and 0 bases from J, the gap between germline ends came to 13 bases. Germline V gene sequence: CDR1 SGHRS, CDR2 YFSETQ. CDR3 DNA: TGCGCCAGCAGCTTTAATGGCGCGGCTAGCACAGATACGCAGTATTTT. Its translation: CASSFNGAASTDTQYF. Full variable domain (rest looked up from reference TRBV5-1 and TRBJ2-3): KAGVTQTPRYLIKTRGQQVTLSCSPISGHRSVSWYQQTPGQGLQFLFEYFSETQRNKGNFPGRFSGRQFSNSRSEMNVSTLELGDSALYLCASSFNGAASTDTQYFGPGTRLTVL.